This TCR beta chain emerged from a study of cytomegalovirus exposure and HLA in healthy donors. Looking at the study overall: Unique TCRs numbering around 85 million, obtained from HLA-typed donors, made up an early data release.

As to this clone: As yet, its antigen is unknown.

Germline CDR1 and CDR2: GTSNPN and SVGIG (reference sequence). The CDR3 contains 16 residues. With 4 bases clipped from V and 3 bases from J, the junction kept 8 bases outside the gene matches. PCR employed 60 Vbeta and 13 Jbeta primers. Sequencing was performed with immunoSEQ multiplex PCR; in TCRdb, only in-frame clones are kept and a portion is missing. The sample lists roughly 100,000 clones, 75% to 85% occurring once. Overall study findings and caveats: Many donors shared some public TCRs, even though most TCR sequences were rare. Researchers left out some V segments, among them TRBV6-2 and TRBV6-3, as indistinguishable.

This receptor was taken from a male donor in good health and CMV-seropositive. The V and J genes are TRBV30 and TRBJ2-1, with 11 positions matching TRBD2. Sequencing used PBMCs. CDR3 sequence: CAWTQTSGVSYNEQFF. CDR3 nucleotides: TGTGCCTGGACCCAGACTAGCGGGGTAAGCTACAATGAGCAGTTCTTC.